The sequence of this T cell receptor (beta chain) was determined in a study of blood T cells in healthy people across ages. Together with a sample-barcoded 5' primer, a J-beta primer mix was included in a second PCR lasting about 7 to 11 cycles. A single record per CDR3 protein comes from TCRdb applying MiXCR to the 5' RACE reads. Of 780,000 or so distinct CDR3 sequences listed, approximately 53% are singletons. Germline-derived CDR1 and CDR2 are SEHNR and FQNEAQ (reference sequence). J lost 2 bases, V lost 2 bases, and 6 bases had no gene match. CDR3 length equals 16 residues. This chain connects TRBV7-9 to TRBJ2-3; 8 bases line up with TRBD2. The clonotype comes from an elderly man in good health. The sequenced sample was blood. The CDR3 DNA follows: TGTGCCAGCAGCTTATATATAGCGGGAACCACAGATACGCAGTATTTT. As protein: CASSLYIAGTTDTQYF.